What follows are 29 T cell receptor beta chains derived from one specimen sequenced in a study of CD8 T cells in ankylosing spondylitis. Broader study findings: A TCR beta motif of eight highly homologous variants appeared characteristic of ankylosing spondylitis blood.

Antigen specificity for these receptors is unknown. Each CDR3 protein gets one entry after TCRdb re-called the 5' RACE reads with MiXCR. The table has roughly 440,000 distinct CDR3 sequences, about 15% seen once. Sequencing input: blood, either unsorted or a sorted T cell fraction (not recorded which). These receptors were taken from a male donor with ankylosing spondylitis.

This clonotype was seen a few times. This sequence joins TRBV29-1 and TRBJ1-1; D unclear. V gave up 6 bases and J gave up 0 bases, with 11 bases separating them. CDR1 and CDR2 (germline): SQVTM, ANQGSEA. CDR3 length: 13 amino acids. The CDR3 is CSVERRMNTEAFF. CDR3 DNA: TGCAGCGTCGAACGTCGCATGAACACTGAAGCTTTCTTT.

This clonotype was counted only a few times. This chain connects TRBV7-9 to TRBJ2-1, with D uncertain. The CDR3 has 14 residues. With 5 bases removed from V and 10 bases from J, the gap between germline ends came to 18 bases. The germline V gene encodes CDR1 SEHNR and CDR2 FQNEAQ (reference sequence). The CDR3: CASSVTGYTREQFF. In DNA, the CDR3 is TGTGCCAGCAGCGTTACCGGGTATACCCGCGAGCAGTTCTTC.

This chain connects TRBV6-2 or TRBV6-3 to TRBJ2-3; the D gene is possibly TRBD2 (5 bases). Germline V gene sequence: CDR1 MNHEY, CDR2 SVGEGT. This CDR3 has 14 residues. V was trimmed by 6 bases and J by 2 bases, leaving 12 bases between them. DNA for the CDR3: TGTGCCAGCAGGACGGGAAGCTTCACAGATACGCAGTATTTT. Its protein is CASRTGSFTDTQYF.

The chain carries TRBV5-1 and TRBJ2-5; weak D call: TRBD2 (5 bases). The V end lost 4 bases, the J end lost 3 bases, and 16 bases lay between the germline ends. The CDR3 consists of 15 residues. The germline V gene encodes CDR1 SGHRS and CDR2 YFSETQ. CDR3 in DNA: TGCGCCAGCAGCCTGCGAGGGAGAGAGGAAGAGACCCAGTACTTC. Protein sequence: CASSLRGREEETQYF. The whole variable domain, remainder taken from reference TRBV5-1 and TRBJ2-5, is KAGVTQTPRYLIKTRGQQVTLSCSPISGHRSVSWYQQTPGQGLQFLFEYFSETQRNKGNFPGRFSGRQFSNSRSEMNVSTLELGDSALYLCASSLRGREEETQYFGPGTRLLVL.

V gene TRBV6-2 or TRBV6-3 combines with J gene TRBJ1-2, with D possibly TRBD1 on 6 matching bases. V shed 7 bases and J shed 5 bases, with 17 bases lying between them. Per germline, CDR1 MNHEY and CDR2 SVGEGT. This CDR3 is 14 amino acids long. CDR3 in DNA: TGTGCCAGCACTGCGGACAGCGGAAATTATGGCTACACCTTC. It yields the protein CASTADSGNYGYTF.

This clonotype was counted a few times. Relative to the germline gene, one junction end is altered; a read error may explain this. The chain has TRBV7-2 and TRBJ1-1; D might be TRBD1 (6 bases). The germline CDR1 and CDR2 sequences are SGHTA and FQGNSA. CDR3 length: 15 amino acids. The CDR3 region has the DNA TGTGACAGCAGCTTAGATCCAGGGGTGAATACTGAAGCTTTCTTT. Residues: CDSSLDPGVNTEAFF.

This clonotype showed up just a few times. V gene TRBV12-3 or TRBV12-4 combines with J gene TRBJ2-2; no clear D gene. CDR3 length equals 16 residues. Trimming pared 6 bases from V and 1 base from J, leaving 15 bases between. The CDR3 region is CASSPGRSGNTGELFF. The CDR3 DNA reads as TGTGCCAGCAGCCCCGGCAGGTCAGGGAACACCGGGGAGCTGTTTTTT.

V usage is TRBV5-1 and J usage is TRBJ1-6, with 7 positions matching TRBD1. The junction had 7 bases not matched to a gene; V was cut back by 4 bases and J by 3 bases. CDR1 is SGHRS, CDR2 YFSETQ, per germline. This CDR3 region has 16 residues. The CDR3 nucleotides read TGCGCCAGCAGCCAAGGACAGGCCGGCTATAATTCACCCCTCCACTTT. Translated, it gives CASSQGQAGYNSPLHF. Combining the CDR3 with reference TRBV5-1 and TRBJ1-6 gives the whole variable domain KAGVTQTPRYLIKTRGQQVTLSCSPISGHRSVSWYQQTPGQGLQFLFEYFSETQRNKGNFPGRFSGRQFSNSRSEMNVSTLELGDSALYLCASSQGQAGYNSPLHFGNGTRLTVT.

There are a few counts of this clonotype. The genes are TRBV5-1 and TRBJ1-1; no reliable D call. CDR1 and CDR2 from the germline V gene are SGHRS and YFSETQ. V dropped 0 bases and J dropped 2 bases, with 14 bases sitting between them. This CDR3 has 16 amino acids. For the CDR3, the DNA is TGCGCCAGCAGCTTGGGGTACGGACGGATAAACACTGAAGCTTTCTTT. Amino acids: CASSLGYGRINTEAFF.

The chain combines TRBV6-1 with TRBJ1-2, with D possibly TRBD1 on 5 matching bases. The germline V gene has CDR1 MNHNS and CDR2 SASEGT. The CDR3 is 12 residues long. Trimming pared 3 bases from V and 7 bases from J, leaving 9 bases between. The CDR3 loop reads CASSDREGGYTF. The CDR3 DNA is TGTGCCAGCAGTGACAGGGAGGGTGGCTACACCTTC.

This clonotype showed up many times. This rearrangement joins TRBV7-9 to TRBJ2-5; D not certain. CDR1 is SEHNR, CDR2 FQNEAQ, per germline (reference sequence). V lost 6 bases to trimming and J lost 6 bases, with 14 bases between them. The CDR3 has 13 amino acids. The CDR3 is CASRQSLRKTQYF. In DNA, the CDR3 is TGTGCCAGCAGGCAATCCCTTCGTAAGACCCAGTACTTC.

In its sample, this clonotype was seen a few times. The chain uses TRBV12-3 or TRBV12-4 and TRBJ2-4; 8 bases agree with TRBD1. The junction had 12 bases not matched to a gene; V was cut back by 2 bases and J by 9 bases. CDR3 size: 16 residues. The CDR3 spells CASSLTLRVQGAIQYF. CDR3 bases: TGTGCCAGCAGTTTAACCCTCCGGGTTCAGGGGGCCATTCAGTACTTC.

The genes are TRBV20-1 and TRBJ1-6; possible D gene TRBD1, 6 bases. The germline CDR1 and CDR2 sequences are DFQATT and SNEGSKA (reference sequence). V dropped 3 bases and J dropped 9 bases, with 18 bases sitting between them. The CDR3 contains 15 residues. The CDR3, as DNA: TGCAGTGCTAGGGGGGAAGGGGGTCAGGGTTCACCCCTCCACTTT. Encoded protein: CSARGEGGQGSPLHF.

This clonotype was found many times. The chain recombines TRBV12-3 or TRBV12-4 with TRBJ2-7; D is unclear. Trimming removed 3 bases at V and 5 bases at J, with 5 bases between. The CDR3 length is 11 residues. This chain's CDR3 is CASSFYDEQYF. CDR3 sequence (DNA): TGTGCCAGCAGTTTTTACGACGAGCAGTACTTC.

This clonotype has ten or more counts. The chain has TRBV15 and TRBJ1-5; no definite D call. V was trimmed by 0 bases and J by 6 bases, leaving 15 bases between them. Germline V gene data show CDR1 as LNHNV and CDR2 as YYDKDF (reference sequence). This CDR3 is 16 amino acids long. The CDR3 protein is CATSRDFSQWPQPQHF. The CDR3 coding sequence is TGTGCCACCAGCAGAGATTTTTCCCAGTGGCCTCAGCCCCAGCATTTT.

The chain is built from TRBV29-1 and TRBJ2-5, with a tentative D call TRBD2 (5 bases). Germline assignment: CDR1 SQVTM and CDR2 ANQGSEA. The CDR3 consists of 11 residues. The ends were cut back, 5 bases at V and 5 bases at J, with 9 bases in the middle. In nucleotides, the CDR3 is TGCAGCGTTATAAAGCGGGAGACCCAGTACTTC. It yields the protein CSVIKRETQYF.

This clonotype was counted only a few times. The rearrangement joins TRBV6-1 to TRBJ2-3, with 13 bases fitting TRBD2. Germline CDR1 and CDR2: MNHNS and SASEGT. The CDR3 runs 13 residues. V dropped 4 bases and J dropped 9; count of bases not matched to a gene: 1. CDR3 in amino acids: CASSGTSGGTQYF. CDR3 coding DNA: TGTGCCAGCAGTGGGACTAGCGGGGGCACGCAGTATTTT.

The chain links TRBV18 to TRBJ2-7; 7 bases fit TRBD2. CDR3 size: 15 residues. The V gene's germline CDR1 is KGHSH and CDR2 LQKENI. J was trimmed by 2 bases and V by 5 bases; bases with no gene match: 9. CDR3 amino acids: CASSFSGEGAYEQYF. CDR3 nucleotides: TGTGCCAGCTCATTCAGCGGGGAAGGAGCCTACGAGCAGTACTTC. Complete variable domain (other parts from reference TRBV18 and TRBJ2-7): NAGVMQNPRHLVRRRGQEARLRCSPMKGHSHVYWYRQLPEEGLKFMVYLQKENIIDESGMPKERFSAEFPKEGPSILRIQQVVRGDSAAYFCASSFSGEGAYEQYFGPGTRLTVT.

The table lists this clonotype with a few counts. The chain combines TRBV6-5 with TRBJ2-1; D gene ambiguous. Trimming pared 2 bases from V and 7 bases from J, leaving 27 bases between. This CDR3 region has 19 residues. In germline, CDR1 is MNHEY, CDR2 SVGAGI. The CDR3 DNA sequence: TGTGCCAGCAGTTACAAATTTTTAGGGCCATCCCTCCCCGCTAATGAGCAGTTCTTC. It specifies CASSYKFLGPSLPANEQFF.

The CDR3 DNA reads as TGTGCCAGCCGGGTAAAAGAGACCCAGTACTTC. As protein: CASRVKETQYF. The V gene is TRBV3-1, the J gene TRBJ2-5, with no clear D. The CDR3 loop spans 11 amino acids. Per germline, CDR1 LGHDT and CDR2 YNNKEL (reference sequence). V lost 8 bases to trimming and J lost 3 bases, with 7 bases between them.

This clonotype was observed a few times. The V gene is TRBV7-9, the J gene TRBJ1-4; TRBD1 is a possible D gene (5 bases). The V and J ends lost 0 bases and 8 bases respectively, with 7 bases between them. The length of the CDR3 is 13 residues. Germline CDR1 is SEHNR and CDR2 is FQNEAQ (reference sequence). As DNA, the CDR3 is TGTGCCAGCAGCTTAGCAGGGGCAGAAAAACTGTTTTTT. This gives the protein CASSLAGAEKLFF.

This clonotype was counted between two and nine times. The chain joins TRBV28 to TRBJ1-2; 7 nucleotides agree with TRBD1. The J segment lost 8 bases and the V segment lost 7 bases, leaving 13 bases of the junction unmatched. CDR1 and CDR2 from the germline V gene are MDHEN and SYDVKM. This CDR3 spans 14 amino acids. In DNA, the CDR3 is TGTGCCAGCACCTCATTCGGGACAGCTTACGGCTACACCTTC. This sequence encodes CASTSFGTAYGYTF.

This clonotype was found once. The chain's CDR3 is CASSLGRDNGYTF. The CDR3 DNA reads as TGCGCCAGCAGCTTGGGTCGGGACAACGGCTACACCTTC. The genes are TRBV5-1 and TRBJ1-2, with a tentative D call TRBD1 (6 bases). Trimming stripped 0 bases from V and 8 bases from J, with 11 bases between. CDR1 SGHRS and CDR2 YFSETQ come from the germline V gene. CDR3 length: 13 amino acids.

This rearrangement joins TRBV19 to TRBJ1-2; no firm D call. Trimming removed 9 bases at V and 7 bases at J, with 9 bases between. This CDR3 comprises 10 residues. Germline CDR1 LNHDA, CDR2 SQIVND (reference sequence). The CDR3 here is CASGVLGYTF. Here the CDR3 DNA reads TGTGCCAGCGGGGTCCTTGGCTACACCTTC. Filled out from reference TRBV19 and TRBJ1-2, the complete variable domain reads DGGITQSPKYLFRKEGQNVTLSCEQNLNHDAMYWYRQDPGQGLRLIYYSQIVNDFQKGDIAEGYSVSREKKESFPLTVTSAQKNPTAFYLCASGVLGYTFGSGTRLTVV.

The CDR3: CSTGREKLFF. The CDR3 bases are TGTTCGACGGGGAGGGAAAAACTGTTTTTT. The J gene is TRBJ1-4, the V gene TRBV6-6, with D uncertain. Germline CDR1 MNHNY, CDR2 SVGAGI (reference sequence). There are 10 residues in the CDR3.

This clonotype was seen more than once but under ten times. The chain combines TRBV7-2 with TRBJ2-5; D may be TRBD2 (6 bases). Trimming cost V 6 bases and J 4 bases, with 15 bases left between them. Germline CDR1 is SGHTA and CDR2 is FQGNSA. The CDR3 has 14 amino acids. CDR3 residues: CASSQNGGRETQYF. DNA of the CDR3: TGTGCCAGCAGTCAAAACGGGGGTAGAGAGACCCAGTACTTC.

The V and J genes are TRBV24-1 and TRBJ1-5; 8 bases align to TRBD1. The CDR3 loop spans 15 amino acids. The J segment lost 4 bases and the V segment lost 12 bases, leaving 13 bases of the junction unmatched. Per germline, CDR1 KGHDR and CDR2 SFDVKD. In nucleotides, the CDR3 is TGTGCCCATCTCAGGGGGCCGGTAGGAAATCAGCCCCAGCATTTT. Translating gives CAHLRGPVGNQPQHF.

This chain uses TRBV7-8 with TRBJ2-4; D is undetermined. Germline V gives CDR1 SGHVS, CDR2 FQNEAQ. The CDR3 runs 16 residues. V was pared by 1 base and J by 0 bases, with 10 bases between. CDR3 sequence: CASSLGGSIAKNIQYF. The CDR3 DNA reads as TGTGCCAGCAGCTTAGGCGGCAGCATAGCCAAAAACATTCAGTACTTC.

There are many counts of this clonotype. The V call is TRBV12-3 or TRBV12-4, the J call TRBJ2-1, with 9 bases lining up with TRBD1. V lost 1 base and J lost 6; bases outside the gene matches: 7. The CDR3 has 16 amino acids. Here the CDR3 reads CASSLEGWTGVNEQFF. CDR3 DNA: TGTGCCAGCAGTTTAGAAGGGTGGACAGGGGTCAATGAGCAGTTCTTC.